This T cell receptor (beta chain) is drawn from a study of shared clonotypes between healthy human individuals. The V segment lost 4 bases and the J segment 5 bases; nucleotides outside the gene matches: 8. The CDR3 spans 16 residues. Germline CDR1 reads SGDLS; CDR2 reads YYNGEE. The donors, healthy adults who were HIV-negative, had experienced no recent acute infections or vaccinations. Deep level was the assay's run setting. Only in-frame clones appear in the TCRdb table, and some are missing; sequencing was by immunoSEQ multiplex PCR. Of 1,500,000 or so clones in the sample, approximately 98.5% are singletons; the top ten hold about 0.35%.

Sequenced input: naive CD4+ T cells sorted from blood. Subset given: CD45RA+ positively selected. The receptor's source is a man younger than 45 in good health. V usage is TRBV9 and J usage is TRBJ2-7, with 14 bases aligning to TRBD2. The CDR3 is CASSLHGTSGSNEQYF. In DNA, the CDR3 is TGTGCCAGCAGCTTACACGGGACTAGCGGGAGCAACGAGCAGTACTTC. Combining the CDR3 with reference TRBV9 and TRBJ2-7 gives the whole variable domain DSGVTQTPKHLITATGQRVTLRCSPRSGDLSVYWYQQSLDQGLQFLIQYYNGEERAKGNILERFSAQQFPDLHSELNLSSLELGDSALYFCASSLHGTSGSNEQYFGPGTRLTVT.